This T cell receptor (beta chain) was captured in a study of shared clonotypes between healthy human individuals. Study-level findings and limits: Blood was the only sampled material, and tissue repertoires likely differ. The study drew on few donors, limiting represented genetic and exposure-history diversity.

The V gene end was trimmed by 5 bases and the J gene end by 4 bases; junction bases not matched to a gene: 7. The V gene's germline CDR1 is SGHAT and CDR2 FQDESV (reference sequence). The CDR3 spans 16 residues. TCRdb keeps only in-frame clones here, not all; method: immunoSEQ multiplex PCR. This table has approximately 500,000 clones, 81% appearing once. A word on this clone: The antigen is unknown.

Caucasian adults residing in Nashville, Tennessee made up all the donors. About 90 million PBMCs were counted before genomic DNA extraction. The sample consisted of PBMCs. The V and J genes are TRBV11-1 and TRBJ2-1; 11 bases map to TRBD2. The origin of this receptor is a woman between 40 and 50 years old in good health. Some clones in this sample may be carry-over from other donors' samples. CDR3 nucleotides: TGTGCCAGCAGCCCGACCGGGACTAGCGGATACAATGAGCAGTTCTTC. The encoded protein is CASSPTGTSGYNEQFF.